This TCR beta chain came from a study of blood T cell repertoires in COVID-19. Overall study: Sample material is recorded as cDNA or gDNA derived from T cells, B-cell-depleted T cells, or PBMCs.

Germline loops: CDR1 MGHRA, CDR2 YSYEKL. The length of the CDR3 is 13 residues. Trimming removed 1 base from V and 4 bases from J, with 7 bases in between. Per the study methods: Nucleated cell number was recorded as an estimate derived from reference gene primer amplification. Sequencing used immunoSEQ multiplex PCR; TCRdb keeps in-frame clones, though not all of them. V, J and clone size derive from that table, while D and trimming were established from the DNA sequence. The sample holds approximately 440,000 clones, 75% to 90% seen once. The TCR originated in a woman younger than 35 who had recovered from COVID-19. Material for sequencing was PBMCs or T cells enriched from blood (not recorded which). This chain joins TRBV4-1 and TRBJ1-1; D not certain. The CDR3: CASSQVPGTEAFF. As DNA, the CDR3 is TGCGCCAGCAGCCAAGTCCCCGGCACTGAAGCTTTCTTT.